This TCR beta chain was profiled in a study of blood T cell repertoires in COVID-19. Overall study: T cells, B-cell-depleted T cells, or PBMCs supplied cDNA or gDNA.

The CDR3 is 14 residues long. Germline CDR1 is KGHSH and CDR2 is LQKENI. V was clipped by 2 bases and J by 2 bases, with 9 bases between them. Assay used: immunoSEQ multiplex PCR; TCRdb lists only in-frame clones, some missing. The data contain some 180,000 clones, around 90% of them seen just once; the ten biggest clones take up approximately 6.7%. This clone showed up just a few times. The sequence came from a middle-aged man with acute or convalescent COVID-19. The sequencing sample was made of peripheral blood. The chain recombines TRBV18 with TRBJ1-1, with D hard to call. CDR3 sequence reads: CASSPGGPNTEAFF. CDR3 sequence (DNA): TGTGCCAGCTCACCAGGAGGGCCTAACACTGAAGCTTTCTTT.